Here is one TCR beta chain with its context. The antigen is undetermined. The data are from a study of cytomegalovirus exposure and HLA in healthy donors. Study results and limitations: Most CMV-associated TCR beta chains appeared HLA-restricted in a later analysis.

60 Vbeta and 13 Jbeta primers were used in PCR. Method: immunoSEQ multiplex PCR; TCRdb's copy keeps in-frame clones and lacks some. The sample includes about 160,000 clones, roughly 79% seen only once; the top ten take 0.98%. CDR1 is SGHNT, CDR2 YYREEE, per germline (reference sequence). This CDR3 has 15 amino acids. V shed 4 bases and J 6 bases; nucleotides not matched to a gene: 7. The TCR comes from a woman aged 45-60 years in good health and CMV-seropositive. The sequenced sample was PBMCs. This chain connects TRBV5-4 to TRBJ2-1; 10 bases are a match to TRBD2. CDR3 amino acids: CASSRSGRSRNEQFF. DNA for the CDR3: TGTGCCAGCAGCCGTAGCGGGAGGTCCCGCAATGAGCAGTTCTTC.